A selection of T cell receptor beta chains follows, all from one sample in a study of T cell repertoires in cytomegalovirus infection. Their target antigens are unknown. TCRdb reanalysed the reads using MiXCR and keeps one entry per CDR3 protein. Here the sample spans about 400,000 distinct CDR3 sequences, roughly a third being singletons. The sequences come from cultured PBMCs, collected from culture after CMV antigen stimulation. The receptors derive from a human donor in good health (CMV status not recorded). Some clones in this sample may be carry-over from other donors' samples. Each CDR3 is given with its conserved first and last residue. Each record gives: J gene, V gene, clone size, D gene, CDR3 protein, CDR3 DNA. A D gene is named only where the DNA matches it firmly. Not all rows give a size; the values are once, few, many and, for expanded clones, a class.

TRBJ2-5	TRBV7-2	.	TRBD2	CASSRTSGRVETQYF	TGTGCCAGCAGCCGGACTAGCGGGAGGGTGGAGACCCAGTACTTC
TRBJ2-1	TRBV19	.	.	CASSPLLASNEQFF	TGTGCCAGTAGCCCCCTCCTAGCTTCAAATGAGCAGTTCTTC
TRBJ1-1	TRBV11-3	once	TRBD1	CASSLPRQGYPEAFF	TGTGCCAGCAGCTTACCCCGACAGGGGTATCCTGAAGCTTTCTTT
TRBJ1-2	TRBV27	.	.	CASSLTRAGYGYTF	TGTGCCAGCAGTTTAACCAGAGCTGGCTATGGCTACACCTTC
TRBJ1-6	TRBV7-2	many	.	CASSIDRSSYNSPLHF	TGTGCCAGCAGCATTGACAGGAGCTCCTATAATTCACCCCTCCACTTT
TRBJ1-3	TRBV27	few	.	CASSPRAGPLPSGNTIYF	TGTGCCAGCAGTCCGAGGGCGGGGCCGTTGCCCTCTGGAAACACCATATATTTT
TRBJ2-7	TRBV23-1	.	TRBD2	CASSQKCFICELAGVCEQYF	TGCGCCAGCAGTCAAAAGTGTTTTATTTGTGAACTAGCGGGAGTCTGCGAGCAGTACTTC
TRBJ2-1	TRBV6-2/TRBV6-3	few	TRBD1	CASSSGQDYNEQFF	TGTGCCAGCAGTTCTGGACAGGACTACAATGAGCAGTTCTTC
TRBJ2-1	TRBV7-2	few	TRBD2	CASRPSGRLYNEQFF	TGTGCCAGCAGGCCTAGCGGGAGGCTATACAATGAGCAGTTCTTC
TRBJ2-3	TRBV11-2	medium-sized	.	CASILSGTDTQYF	TGTGCCAGCATCCTGTCGGGCACAGATACGCAGTATTTT
TRBJ2-3	TRBV7-2	once	TRBD2	CASSPLAASTDTQYF	TGTGCCAGCAGCCCACTAGCGGCTAGCACAGATACGCAGTATTTT
TRBJ2-3	TRBV7-2	few	TRBD2	CASRAGTSGRDTQYF	TGTGCCAGCAGAGCAGGGACTAGCGGGAGAGATACGCAGTATTTT